One sample yielded the 8 T cell receptor beta chains listed below, sequenced in a study of beta chain features in type 1 diabetes. For these TCRs, the target antigens are not known. Sequencing targeted expressed TCRB transcripts, as all isolated RNA had been reverse transcribed. This table comes from immunoSEQ multiplex PCR, and its TCRdb copy is limited to in-frame clones, with some not included. The repertoire holds hundreds of thousands of clones, with roughly an eighth as singletons. Study outcomes and limitations: People with Type 1 diabetes carried modestly yet significantly shorter TCRB CDR3s in all four CD4+ subsets.

Sequenced material: naive CD4+ T cells from blood. These receptors all come from a man between 18 and 29 years old with type 1 diabetes.

V is TRBV28 and J is TRBJ1-3; a possible D gene is TRBD1 (5 bases). Trimming shortened V by 6 bases and J by 2 bases, and 11 bases separated the two germline ends. The CDR3 sequence is 14 residues long. Germline-derived CDR1 and CDR2 are MDHEN and SYDVKM. The CDR3 sequence is CASRPKGAGNTIYF. The CDR3, as DNA: TGTGCCAGCAGACCTAAAGGGGCTGGAAACACCATATATTTT. Based on the CDR3 plus reference TRBV28 and TRBJ1-3, the full variable domain is DVKVTQSSRYLVKRTGEKVFLECVQDMDHENMFWYRQDPGLGLRLIYFSYDVKMKEKGDIPEGYSVSREKKERFSLILESASTNQTSMYLCASRPKGAGNTIYFGEGSWLTVV.

The chain combines TRBV2 with TRBJ1-5; possibly TRBD1 for D (5 bases). The CDR3 extends over 14 amino acids. Germline CDR1 is SNHLY and CDR2 is FYNNEI. Trimming cost V 3 bases and J 5 bases, with 11 bases left between them. In nucleotides, the CDR3 is TGTGCCAGCAGTGATAGTGGGGGGTATCAGCCCCAGCATTTT. Its protein is CASSDSGGYQPQHF. Filled out from reference TRBV2 and TRBJ1-5, the complete variable domain reads EPEVTQTPSHQVTQMGQEVILRCVPISNHLYFYWYRQILGQKVEFLVSFYNNEISEKSEIFDDQFSVERPDGSNFTLKIRSTKLEDSAMYFCASSDSGGYQPQHFGDGTRLSIL.

A few counts support this clone. The V gene is TRBV9, the J gene TRBJ2-1, with 7 positions matching TRBD1. Germline V gene sequence: CDR1 SGDLS, CDR2 YYNGEE. The CDR3 has 14 residues. With 3 bases clipped from V and 5 bases from J, the junction kept 5 bases outside the gene matches. CDR3 DNA sequence: TGTGCCAGCAGCGGTACCGGGACAGACAATGAGCAGTTCTTC. This sequence encodes CASSGTGTDNEQFF. The whole variable domain, filled in from reference TRBV9 and TRBJ2-1, reads DSGVTQTPKHLITATGQRVTLRCSPRSGDLSVYWYQQSLDQGLQFLIQYYNGEERAKGNILERFSAQQFPDLHSELNLSSLELGDSALYFCASSGTGTDNEQFFGPGTRLTVL.

V gene TRBV5-1 combines with J gene TRBJ1-5, with unresolved D. V was pared by 4 bases and J by 3 bases, with 14 bases between. The CDR3 sequence is 15 residues long. CDR1 and CDR2 from the germline V gene are SGHRS and YFSETQ. The CDR3: CASSPRGGSNQPQHF. Written as DNA, the CDR3 is TGCGCCAGCAGCCCGCGGGGTGGATCCAATCAGCCCCAGCATTTT.

Only one count was recorded for this clone. V gene TRBV6-4 combines with J gene TRBJ2-6; D is unresolved. Germline V CDR1 and CDR2: MRHNA, SNTAGT. CDR3 length: 13 residues. The V end lost 6 bases, the J end lost 8 bases, and 11 bases lay between the germline ends. The CDR3 nucleotides are TGTGCCAGCAGCCCCCACGGATCCAACGTCCTGACTTTC. This codes for CASSPHGSNVLTF.

V is TRBV9 and J is TRBJ1-6; D remains ambiguous. Trimming took 3 bases from V and 8 from J, leaving 21 bases between them. Germline loops: CDR1 SGDLS, CDR2 YYNGEE. The CDR3 runs 17 residues. The CDR3 sequence is CASSAHSSQGSHSPLHF. The CDR3 DNA is TGTGCCAGCAGCGCCCACTCAAGCCAAGGAAGCCATTCACCCCTCCACTTT.

V usage is TRBV2 and J usage is TRBJ1-5; 8 positions agree with TRBD1. V shed 11 bases and J 7 bases; nucleotides not matched to a gene: 13. The CDR3 totals 14 residues. Germline assignment: CDR1 SNHLY and CDR2 FYNNEI. The CDR3 bases are TGTGCCTCTCAATCCGGGACAGGCGAACAGCCCCAGCATTTT. Residues: CASQSGTGEQPQHF.

The chain has TRBV30 and TRBJ1-1; D is perhaps TRBD1 (6 bases). CDR3 length equals 14 residues. V gave up 3 bases and J gave up 0 bases, with 11 bases separating them. The germline V gene encodes CDR1 GTSNPN and CDR2 SVGIG (reference sequence). CDR3 nucleotide sequence: TGTGCCTGGAGCAATACAGGGTTGAACACTGAAGCTTTCTTT. This encodes CAWSNTGLNTEAFF.